One T cell receptor (beta chain) is described in this entry. These data belong to a study of blood T cell repertoires in COVID-19. About the research overall: Acute-phase and convalescent COVID-19 samples originated in the United States, Italy and Spain.

V was cut by 5 bases and J by 7 bases, with 17 bases left in between. The germline V gene encodes CDR1 MDHEN and CDR2 SYDVKM. The CDR3 is 14 amino acids. Repertoires were generated with immunoSEQ multiplex PCR, while TCRdb's copy carries only in-frame clones and drops some. The sample shows approximately 270,000 clones, about nine tenths of them seen only once. Input material: peripheral blood. The receptor's source is a man aged 40-55 years with active or convalescent COVID-19. The chain uses TRBV28 and TRBJ1-1; D unclear. The CDR3 region is CASSLATGDIEAFF. CDR3 sequence (DNA): TGTGCCAGCAGTCTCGCGACCGGAGATATTGAAGCTTTCTTT.